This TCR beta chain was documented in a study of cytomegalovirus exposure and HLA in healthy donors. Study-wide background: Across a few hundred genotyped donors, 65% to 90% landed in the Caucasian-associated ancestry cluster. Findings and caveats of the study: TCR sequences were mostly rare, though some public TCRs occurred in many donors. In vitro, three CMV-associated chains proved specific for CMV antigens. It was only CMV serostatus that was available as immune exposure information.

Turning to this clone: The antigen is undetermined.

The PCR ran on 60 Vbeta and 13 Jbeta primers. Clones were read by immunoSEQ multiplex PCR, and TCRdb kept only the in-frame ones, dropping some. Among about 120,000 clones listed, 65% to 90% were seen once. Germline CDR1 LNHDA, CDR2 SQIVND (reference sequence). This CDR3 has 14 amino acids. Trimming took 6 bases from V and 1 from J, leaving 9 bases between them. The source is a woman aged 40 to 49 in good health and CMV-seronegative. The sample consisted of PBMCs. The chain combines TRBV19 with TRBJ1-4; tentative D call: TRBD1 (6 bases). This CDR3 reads CASRRGGTNEKLFF. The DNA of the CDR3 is TGTGCCAGTAGAAGGGGGGGAACTAATGAAAAACTGTTTTTT.